One sample yielded the 32 T cell receptor beta chains listed below, sequenced in a study of cytomegalovirus exposure and HLA in healthy donors. The PCR contained 60 Vbeta and 13 Jbeta primers. The method was immunoSEQ multiplex PCR; TCRdb's version includes in-frame clones alone and lacks a portion of them. Of 150,000 to 250,000 clones listed, over 65% are singletons. Sequencing was performed on PBMCs. The source of these receptors is a boy between 2 and 10 years old in good health and CMV-seronegative.

CDR3 residues: CASIGEETQYF. CDR3 DNA: TGTGCCAGCATAGGGGAAGAGACCCAGTACTTC. The chain couples TRBV2 to TRBJ2-5; D is perhaps TRBD1 (5 bases). Trimming pared 7 bases from V and 3 bases from J, leaving 6 bases between. Germline values: CDR1 SNHLY, CDR2 FYNNEI. The length of the CDR3 is 11 residues.

The V and J genes are TRBV7-2 and TRBJ2-5; 10 nucleotides line up with TRBD1. The DNA matches TRBJ2-7 better at its end, which makes the J call doubtful. The CDR3 runs 16 residues. Germline lookup yields CDR1 SGHTA and CDR2 FQGNSA. CDR3 residues: CASSLEPRDRGYEQYF. The CDR3 region has the DNA TGTGCCAGCAGCTTAGAGCCCCGGGACAGGGGCTACGAGCAGTACTTC.

The chain uses TRBV4-2 and TRBJ2-2; TRBD2 agrees at 8 bases. Germline CDR1 reads LGHNA; CDR2 reads YNFKEQ. V lost 4 bases and J lost 3; bases outside the gene matches: 10. The CDR3 runs to 17 residues. The DNA for the CDR3 is TGTGCCAGCAGCCCCCCCAATTCGGGGGGGGACACCGGGGAGCTGTTTTTT. This gives the protein CASSPPNSGGDTGELFF.

The V gene is TRBV4-3, the J gene TRBJ1-1; TRBD1 might be the D (5 bases). V was cut by 1 base and J by 3 bases, with 9 bases left in between. The CDR3 runs to 14 residues. From germline, CDR1 is LGHNA and CDR2 YSLEER. This CDR3 is CASSQAGGDTEAFF. The CDR3 DNA is TGCGCCAGCAGCCAAGCGGGGGGGGACACTGAAGCTTTCTTT.

The chain links TRBV6-6 to TRBJ1-5; maybe TRBD1 (6 bases). There are 13 residues in the CDR3. Between the trimmed V and J ends, which lost 7 bases and 4 bases, there was a span of 11 bases. Germline CDR1 reads MNHNY; CDR2 reads SVGAGI (reference sequence). This CDR3 is CASTTGPNQPQHF. CDR3 sequence (DNA): TGTGCCAGCACTACAGGGCCTAATCAGCCCCAGCATTTT.

The chain links TRBV6-4 to TRBJ2-5; 9 nucleotides match TRBD1. The CDR3 extends over 14 amino acids. Per the germline V gene, CDR1 is MRHNA and CDR2 is SNTAGT. The V and J ends lost 6 bases and 5 bases, in that order; junction bases with no gene match: 7. The CDR3, as DNA: TGTGCCAGCAGCTGGACAGGGGAAGGGGAGACCCAGTACTTC. Its translation: CASSWTGEGETQYF.

This clone was found a few times. This rearrangement joins TRBV4-3 to TRBJ1-2; 8 bases line up with TRBD1. Germline V gene data show CDR1 as LGHNA and CDR2 as YSLEER. After removal of 4 bases from V and 5 bases from J, the junction contained 12 bases not matched to a gene. This CDR3 is built from 16 residues. CDR3 sequence: CASSPGTGTGLYGYTF. The CDR3 nucleotides are TGCGCCAGCAGCCCAGGGACAGGTACAGGTCTTTATGGCTACACCTTC.

The chain employs TRBV9 and TRBJ1-3; 9 positions match TRBD1. Germline CDR1 reads SGDLS; CDR2 reads YYNGEE. After removal of 4 bases from V and 0 bases from J, the junction contained 14 bases not matched to a gene. The CDR3 has 19 amino acids. The CDR3 here is CASSPGRGQGLYSGNTIYF. In DNA form, the CDR3 reads TGTGCCAGCAGCCCAGGGAGGGGACAGGGACTTTACTCTGGAAACACCATATATTTT.

This chain joins TRBV13 and TRBJ2-7; TRBD2 might be the D (6 bases). CDR1 is PRHDT and CDR2 is FYEKMQ in the germline V gene (reference sequence). Trimming pared 8 bases from V and 2 bases from J, leaving 16 bases between. This CDR3 comprises 14 residues. CDR3: CASRTAGTTYEQYF. Here the CDR3 DNA reads TGTGCCAGCCGCACCGCGGGGACGACCTACGAGCAGTACTTC.

This chain uses TRBV5-1 with TRBJ1-1, with D perhaps TRBD1 (6 bases). The CDR3 has 12 residues. Germline V gene lookup returns CDR1 SGHRS and CDR2 YFSETQ. Trimming took 6 bases from V and 4 from J, leaving 10 bases between them. The CDR3 reads CASTMTGTEAFF. DNA for the CDR3: TGCGCCAGCACTATGACAGGCACTGAAGCTTTCTTT. The complete variable domain, with remaining parts taken from reference TRBV5-1 and TRBJ1-1, reads KAGVTQTPRYLIKTRGQQVTLSCSPISGHRSVSWYQQTPGQGLQFLFEYFSETQRNKGNFPGRFSGRQFSNSRSEMNVSTLELGDSALYLCASTMTGTEAFFGQGTRLTVV.

This clone was found once. The V call is TRBV11-3, the J call TRBJ2-1; D might be TRBD1 (5 bases). The V gene lost 7 bases and the J gene lost 2 bases, with 24 bases spanning the gap. Germline assignment: CDR1 SGHNT and CDR2 YENEEA. The CDR3 is 18 amino acids. In DNA form, the CDR3 reads TGTGCCAGCAACTTTGTGGGTAAGGGGCCCCCTACCTACAATGAGCAGTTCTTC. Amino acids: CASNFVGKGPPTYNEQFF.

The genes are TRBV5-1 and TRBJ2-3; 10 nucleotides line up with TRBD2. Germline CDR1 is SGHRS and CDR2 is YFSETQ. Trimming at V came to 3 bases and at J to 2 bases, leaving 6 bases not matched to a gene. The CDR3 sequence is 16 residues long. The CDR3 loop reads CASSSSAGGPTDTQYF. Here the CDR3 DNA reads TGCGCCAGCAGCTCCTCAGCGGGGGGGCCCACAGATACGCAGTATTTT.

V gene TRBV9 combines with J gene TRBJ1-6; 10 bases align to TRBD1. CDR3 size: 14 residues. Germline values: CDR1 SGDLS, CDR2 YYNGEE. Trimming took 3 bases from V and 10 from J; bases not matched to a gene: 4. In nucleotides, the CDR3 is TGTGCCAGCAGCGGCGGGACAGGGGACTCACCCCTCCACTTT. Residues: CASSGGTGDSPLHF. Based on the CDR3 plus reference TRBV9 and TRBJ1-6, the full variable domain is DSGVTQTPKHLITATGQRVTLRCSPRSGDLSVYWYQQSLDQGLQFLIQYYNGEERAKGNILERFSAQQFPDLHSELNLSSLELGDSALYFCASSGGTGDSPLHFGNGTRLTVT.

CDR3 in amino acids: CASSFTRGRVETQYF. CDR3 in DNA: TGTGCCAGCAGCTTCACCCGGGGTCGTGTTGAGACCCAGTACTTC. This chain joins TRBV11-2 and TRBJ2-5; TRBD2 might be the D (5 bases). CDR3 length equals 15 residues. CDR1 SGHAT and CDR2 FQNNGV come from the germline V gene. The V end was cut by 3 bases, the J end by 5 bases, with 16 bases between.

This clone was detected a few times. V gene TRBV7-6 combines with J gene TRBJ2-3; TRBD2 might be the D (6 bases). Germline V gene data show CDR1 as SGHVS and CDR2 as FNYEAQ. Between the trimmed V and J ends, which lost 4 bases and 1 base, there was a span of 12 bases. CDR3 size: 15 residues. The CDR3 region is CASSSPPGGTDTQYF. The CDR3 DNA is TGTGCCAGCAGCTCCCCCCCGGGGGGCACAGATACGCAGTATTTT. Using reference TRBV7-6 and TRBJ2-3 for the parts outside the CDR3, the full variable domain is GAGVSQSPRYKVTKRGQDVALRCDPISGHVSLYWYRQALGQGPEFLTYFNYEAQQDKSGLPNDRFSAERPEGSISTLTIQRTEQRDSAMYRCASSSPPGGTDTQYFGPGTRLTVL.

This rearrangement joins TRBV19 to TRBJ1-1, with D tentatively TRBD1 (6 bases). The CDR3 is 15 amino acids. Germline V gene sequence: CDR1 LNHDA, CDR2 SQIVND (reference sequence). Deletions cut 1 base from V and 2 bases from J, with 11 bases between. The CDR3 DNA is TGTGCCAGTAGTATAGGGGGGCAGACAAACACTGAAGCTTTCTTT. Its protein is CASSIGGQTNTEAFF.

This clone was detected only once. The rearrangement links TRBV12-5 to TRBJ2-1; D remains ambiguous. The CDR3 is made up of 13 amino acids. V lost 0 bases, J lost 6 bases, and 6 bases lay in between. Germline V gene lookup returns CDR1 LGHNT and CDR2 FRNRAP. The CDR3 coding sequence is TGTGCTAGTGGTTTGGTACAAAGCAATGAGCAGTTCTTC. Amino acids: CASGLVQSNEQFF.

V and J are TRBV5-8 and TRBJ2-7; 8 bases line up with TRBD2. CDR1 is SGHTS, CDR2 YDEGEE, per germline. The CDR3 spans 12 residues. Trimming took 1 base from V and 6 from J; bases not matched to a gene: 0. CDR3 sequence reads: CASSLRGGEQYF. The CDR3 region has the DNA TGTGCCAGCAGCTTGCGGGGGGGCGAGCAGTACTTC.

The chain couples TRBV5-6 to TRBJ1-2; no firm D call. V lost 0 bases, J lost 2 bases, and 5 bases lay in between. The CDR3 has 13 residues. CDR1 and CDR2 from the germline V gene are SGHDT and YYEEEE. For the CDR3, the DNA is TGTGCCAGCAGCTTGGACCGGAACTATGGCTACACCTTC. This gives the protein CASSLDRNYGYTF. Drawing the rest from reference TRBV5-6 and TRBJ1-2, the complete variable domain is DAGVTQSPTHLIKTRGQQVTLRCSPKSGHDTVSWYQQALGQGPQFIFQYYEEEERQRGNFPDRFSGHQFPNYSSELNVNALLLGDSALYLCASSLDRNYGYTFGSGTRLTVV.

The rearrangement joins TRBV5-1 to TRBJ2-6; 9 positions match TRBD1. Unmatched junction bases numbered 8, after V lost 4 bases and J lost 0 bases. The CDR3 contains 18 residues. Germline CDR1 is SGHRS and CDR2 is YFSETQ. The CDR3 region is CASSTTDRGISGANVLTF. The CDR3 DNA reads TGCGCCAGCAGCACGACGGACAGGGGTATCTCTGGGGCCAACGTCCTGACTTTC.

This clone was found a few times. This sequence joins TRBV6-1 and TRBJ1-4; D gene uncertain. Per germline, CDR1 MNHNS and CDR2 SASEGT. Trimming left V 7 bases short and J 0 bases short, with 3 bases between. This CDR3 contains 12 residues. For the CDR3, the DNA is TGTGCCAGCATCGCAACTAATGAAAAACTGTTTTTT. Translation: CASIATNEKLFF.

The CDR3 DNA sequence: TGTGCCAGCACACAGCGGGGGGGCACAGATACGCAGTATTTT. Translation: CASTQRGGTDTQYF. The chain recombines TRBV27 with TRBJ2-3, with 9 nucleotides matching TRBD2. The junction had 3 bases not matched to a gene; V was cut back by 7 bases and J by 1 base. This CDR3 has 14 amino acids. Per the germline V gene, CDR1 is MNHEY and CDR2 is SMNVEV (reference sequence).

This rearrangement joins TRBV29-1 to TRBJ2-7; the match to TRBD1 covers 7 bases. Losses at the gene ends were 6 bases for V and 2 bases for J; bases not matched to a gene: 7. The germline V gene encodes CDR1 SQVTM and CDR2 ANQGSEA. This CDR3 has 13 residues. The CDR3 region is CSVTDRTTYEQYF. As DNA, the CDR3 is TGCAGCGTCACGGACAGGACGACCTACGAGCAGTACTTC.

V is TRBV2 and J is TRBJ2-7; TRBD2 matches 8 bases. The J segment lost 1 base and the V segment lost 3 bases, leaving 2 bases of the junction unmatched. CDR1 is SNHLY and CDR2 is FYNNEI in the germline V gene. The CDR3 length is 14 residues. The chain's CDR3 is CASSDAGGSYEQYF. The DNA of the CDR3 is TGTGCCAGCAGTGACGCGGGGGGATCCTACGAGCAGTACTTC. The whole variable domain, filled in from reference TRBV2 and TRBJ2-7, reads EPEVTQTPSHQVTQMGQEVILRCVPISNHLYFYWYRQILGQKVEFLVSFYNNEISEKSEIFDDQFSVERPDGSNFTLKIRSTKLEDSAMYFCASSDAGGSYEQYFGPGTRLTVT.

The rearrangement joins TRBV19 to TRBJ1-1; D is uncertain. There are 15 residues in the CDR3. Trimming took off 3 bases at V and 4 bases at J, with 15 bases between the two ends. Germline V gene lookup returns CDR1 LNHDA and CDR2 SQIVND (reference sequence). The CDR3 spells CASSMSHSGPTEAFF. Here the CDR3 DNA reads TGTGCCAGTAGTATGTCCCATAGCGGGCCCACTGAAGCTTTCTTT. The full variable domain, completed using reference TRBV19 and TRBJ1-1, is DGGITQSPKYLFRKEGQNVTLSCEQNLNHDAMYWYRQDPGQGLRLIYYSQIVNDFQKGDIAEGYSVSREKKESFPLTVTSAQKNPTAFYLCASSMSHSGPTEAFFGQGTRLTVV.

This chain links TRBV6-6 with TRBJ2-3; D perhaps matches TRBD2 (5 bases). The CDR3 has 13 amino acids. Germline V lookup: CDR1 MNHNY, CDR2 SVGAGI (reference sequence). Trimming pared 6 bases from V and 5 bases from J, leaving 12 bases between. The CDR3 DNA sequence: TGTGCCAGCAGCTATTTCCGGGAAGATACGCAGTATTTT. It translates to CASSYFREDTQYF.

V is TRBV5-1 and J is TRBJ1-2, with TRBD1 matching over 8 bases. The V and J ends lost 4 bases and 8 bases, in that order; junction bases with no gene match: 13. Germline V lookup: CDR1 SGHRS, CDR2 YFSETQ. The CDR3 runs to 15 residues. The CDR3 bases are TGCGCCAGCAGCCAAGGACAGGGAGATTGGGTGGGCTACACCTTC. It codes for CASSQGQGDWVGYTF. The complete variable domain, with remaining parts taken from reference TRBV5-1 and TRBJ1-2, reads KAGVTQTPRYLIKTRGQQVTLSCSPISGHRSVSWYQQTPGQGLQFLFEYFSETQRNKGNFPGRFSGRQFSNSRSEMNVSTLELGDSALYLCASSQGQGDWVGYTFGSGTRLTVV.

The rearrangement links TRBV7-8 to TRBJ1-5; D unclear. Trimming took off 5 bases at V and 2 bases at J, with 16 bases between the two ends. The CDR3 has 16 residues. The germline CDR1 and CDR2 sequences are SGHVS and FQNEAQ. CDR3 in amino acids: CASSPRRLRGNQPQHF. The CDR3 DNA follows: TGTGCCAGCAGCCCAAGACGGCTCCGGGGCAATCAGCCCCAGCATTTT.

The chain recombines TRBV30 with TRBJ2-2, with 7 nucleotides matching TRBD2. Germline V gives CDR1 GTSNPN, CDR2 SVGIG (reference sequence). This CDR3 has 14 amino acids. V was pared by 2 bases and J by 4 bases, with 4 bases of the junction left unmatched. CDR3 residues: CAWSWGGVTGELFF. CDR3 nucleotide sequence: TGTGCCTGGAGTTGGGGGGGGGTCACCGGGGAGCTGTTTTTT.

This chain connects TRBV10-3 to TRBJ1-2; the D gene is possibly TRBD1 (5 bases). CDR3 length: 10 amino acids. Trimming stripped 7 bases from V and 6 bases from J, with 6 bases between. The V gene's germline CDR1 is ENHRY and CDR2 SYGVKD. CDR3 in amino acids: CAIKGDGYTF. CDR3 sequence (DNA): TGTGCCATCAAAGGGGATGGCTACACCTTC.

The chain joins TRBV27 to TRBJ1-2, with 8 bases lining up with TRBD1. Unmatched junction bases numbered 8, after V lost 4 bases and J lost 7 bases. The CDR3 has 14 residues. Germline CDR1 and CDR2: MNHEY and SMNVEV (reference sequence). CDR3 in amino acids: CASSWGRGLGGYTF. The CDR3, as DNA: TGTGCCAGCAGTTGGGGCAGGGGGCTGGGTGGCTACACCTTC.

The CDR3 DNA reads as TGTGCCTCGACGGTCGGGGCGGGGTATGGCTACACCTTC. This codes for CASTVGAGYGYTF. The V and J genes are TRBV19 and TRBJ1-2, with D maybe TRBD1 (5 bases). The V gene's germline CDR1 is LNHDA and CDR2 SQIVND (reference sequence). V gave up 11 bases and J gave up 5 bases, with 18 bases separating them. The CDR3 runs 13 residues. Supplemented by reference TRBV19 and TRBJ1-2, the full variable domain reads DGGITQSPKYLFRKEGQNVTLSCEQNLNHDAMYWYRQDPGQGLRLIYYSQIVNDFQKGDIAEGYSVSREKKESFPLTVTSAQKNPTAFYLCASTVGAGYGYTFGSGTRLTVV.